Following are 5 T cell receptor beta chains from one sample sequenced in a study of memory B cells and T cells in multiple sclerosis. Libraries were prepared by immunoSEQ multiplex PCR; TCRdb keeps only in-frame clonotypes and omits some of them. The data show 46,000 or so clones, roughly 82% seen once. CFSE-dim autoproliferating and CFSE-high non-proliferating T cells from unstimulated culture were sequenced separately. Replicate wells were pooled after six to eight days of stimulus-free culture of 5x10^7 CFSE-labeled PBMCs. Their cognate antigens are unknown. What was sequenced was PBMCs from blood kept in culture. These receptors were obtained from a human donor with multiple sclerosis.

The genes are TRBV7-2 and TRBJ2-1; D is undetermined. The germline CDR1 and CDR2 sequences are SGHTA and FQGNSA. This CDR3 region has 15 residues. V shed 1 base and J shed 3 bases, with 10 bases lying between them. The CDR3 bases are TGTGCCAGCAGCTTAGAACCGGGCGACTACAATGAGCAGTTCTTC. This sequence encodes CASSLEPGDYNEQFF.

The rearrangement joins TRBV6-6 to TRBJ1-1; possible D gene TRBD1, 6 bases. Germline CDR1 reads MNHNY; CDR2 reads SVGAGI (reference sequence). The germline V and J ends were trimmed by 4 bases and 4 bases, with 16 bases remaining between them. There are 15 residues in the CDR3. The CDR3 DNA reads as TGTGCCAGCAGTTCCTACAGGGCCGGGGGCACTGAAGCTTTCTTT. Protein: CASSSYRAGGTEAFF.

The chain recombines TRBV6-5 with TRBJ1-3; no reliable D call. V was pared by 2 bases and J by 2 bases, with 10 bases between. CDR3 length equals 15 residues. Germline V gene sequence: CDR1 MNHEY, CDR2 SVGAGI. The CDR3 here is CASSYQRAPGNTIYF. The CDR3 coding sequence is TGTGCCAGCAGTTACCAACGGGCCCCTGGAAACACCATATATTTT.

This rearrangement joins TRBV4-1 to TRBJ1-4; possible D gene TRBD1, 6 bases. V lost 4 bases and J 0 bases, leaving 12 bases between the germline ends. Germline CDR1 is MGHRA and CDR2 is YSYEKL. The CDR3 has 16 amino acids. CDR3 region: CASSPQGQATNEKLFF. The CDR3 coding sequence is TGCGCCAGCAGCCCCCAGGGACAAGCAACTAATGAAAAACTGTTTTTT.

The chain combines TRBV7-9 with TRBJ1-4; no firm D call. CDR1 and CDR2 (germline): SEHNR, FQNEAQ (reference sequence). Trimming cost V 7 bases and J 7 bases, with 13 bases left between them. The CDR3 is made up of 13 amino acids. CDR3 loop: CASIGLGGEKLFF. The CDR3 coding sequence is TGTGCCAGCATCGGGTTGGGTGGTGAAAAACTGTTTTTT.